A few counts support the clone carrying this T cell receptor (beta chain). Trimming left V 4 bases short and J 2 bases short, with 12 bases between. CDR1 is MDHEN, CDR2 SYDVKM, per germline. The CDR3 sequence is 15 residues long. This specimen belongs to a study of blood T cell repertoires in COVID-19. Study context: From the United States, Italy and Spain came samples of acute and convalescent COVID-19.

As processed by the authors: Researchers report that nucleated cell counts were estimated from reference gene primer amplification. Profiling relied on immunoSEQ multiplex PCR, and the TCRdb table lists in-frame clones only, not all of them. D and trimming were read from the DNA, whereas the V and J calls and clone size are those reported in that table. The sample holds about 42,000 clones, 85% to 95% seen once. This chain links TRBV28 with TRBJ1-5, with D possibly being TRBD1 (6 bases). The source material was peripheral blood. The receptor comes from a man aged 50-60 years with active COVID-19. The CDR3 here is CASSSQGARNQPQHF. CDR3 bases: TGTGCCAGCAGTTCACAGGGCGCACGCAATCAGCCCCAGCATTTT.